These 23 T cell receptor beta chains share one sample of origin, sequenced in a study of cytomegalovirus exposure and HLA in healthy donors. PCR was performed using 60 Vbeta and 13 Jbeta primers. Method: immunoSEQ multiplex PCR; TCRdb's copy keeps in-frame clones and lacks some. Found here are about 190,000 clones, about 85% of them singletons; the top ten hold 10% to 13%. The sequenced material came from PBMCs. The receptor set was obtained from a woman between 50 and 59 years old in good health and CMV-seropositive.

A single count supports this clone. CDR3 amino acids: CASSLIPGSSYEQYF. CDR3 sequence (DNA): TGTGCCAGCAGCTTAATTCCGGGGAGCTCCTACGAGCAGTACTTC. V usage is TRBV7-3 and J usage is TRBJ2-7; D possibly corresponds to TRBD2 (5 bases). The CDR3 consists of 15 residues. The V end was cut by 1 base, the J end by 0 bases, with 10 bases between. Germline CDR1 SGHTA, CDR2 FQGTGA.

The CDR3 sequence is CASSVQGGDTQYF. The CDR3 DNA reads TGCGCCAGCAGCGTTCAGGGTGGAGATACGCAGTATTTT. The chain has TRBV5-1 and TRBJ2-3; D possibly corresponds to TRBD1 (5 bases). The CDR3 has 13 residues. Germline assignment: CDR1 SGHRS and CDR2 YFSETQ. V shed 4 bases and J shed 5 bases, with 11 bases lying between them.

The rearrangement uses TRBV4-3 and TRBJ2-2; TRBD1 matches at 8 bases. V was pared by 4 bases and J by 7 bases, with 11 bases of the junction left unmatched. The CDR3 is 16 amino acids. Germline-derived CDR1 and CDR2 are LGHNA and YSLEER. Here the CDR3 reads CASSRKGQVSGGELFF. The CDR3 coding sequence is TGCGCCAGCAGCCGTAAGGGACAGGTATCCGGCGGGGAGCTGTTTTTT.

This sequence joins TRBV6-1 and TRBJ1-2; 7 nucleotides agree with TRBD1. The CDR3 runs to 15 residues. Germline values: CDR1 MNHNS, CDR2 SASEGT. V shed 6 bases and J 1 base; nucleotides not matched to a gene: 8. CDR3 residues: CASRLDRIINYGYTF. CDR3 nucleotides: TGTGCCAGCAGACTGGACAGGATCATTAACTATGGCTACACCTTC.

The genes are TRBV6-5 and TRBJ1-3; TRBD1 matches at 7 bases. This CDR3 has 14 residues. V trimming: 6 bases; J trimming: 3 bases; junction bases outside the gene matches: 5. Per germline, CDR1 MNHEY and CDR2 SVGAGI. CDR3 amino acids: CASSRGAYGNTIYF. The CDR3 region has the DNA TGTGCCAGCAGCAGGGGGGCCTATGGAAACACCATATATTTT.

V gene TRBV5-1 combines with J gene TRBJ2-1; a possible D gene is TRBD1 (7 bases). Germline V gene lookup returns CDR1 SGHRS and CDR2 YFSETQ. Trimming removed 0 bases at V and 8 bases at J, with 12 bases between. The CDR3 runs 14 residues. The CDR3: CASSLGQGGDEQFF. CDR3 DNA: TGCGCCAGCAGCTTGGGACAGGGAGGCGATGAGCAGTTCTTC. Looking up the rest from reference TRBV5-1 and TRBJ2-1 gives the full variable domain: KAGVTQTPRYLIKTRGQQVTLSCSPISGHRSVSWYQQTPGQGLQFLFEYFSETQRNKGNFPGRFSGRQFSNSRSEMNVSTLELGDSALYLCASSLGQGGDEQFFGPGTRLTVL.

The CDR3: CASSEWGQGYSPLHF. In DNA form, the CDR3 reads TGTGCCAGCAGTGAATGGGGTCAGGGTTATTCACCCCTCCACTTT. This chain connects TRBV6-1 to TRBJ1-6; a possible D gene is TRBD1 (5 bases). The CDR3 spans 15 residues. V shed 2 bases and J shed 8 bases, with 13 bases lying between them. The germline CDR1 and CDR2 sequences are MNHNS and SASEGT.

The rearrangement uses TRBV5-6 and TRBJ1-3, with D possibly TRBD1 on 6 matching bases. The CDR3 spans 16 residues. CDR1 is SGHDT, CDR2 YYEEEE, per germline. The V end lost 0 bases, the J end lost 0 bases, and 10 bases lay between the germline ends. The CDR3: CASSLAGGNSGNTIYF. CDR3 in DNA: TGTGCCAGCAGCTTGGCGGGGGGCAACTCTGGAAACACCATATATTTT.

The chain uses TRBV5-8 and TRBJ1-2; tentatively, D is TRBD1 (5 bases). This CDR3 is built from 12 residues. Deletions cut 2 bases from V and 4 bases from J, with 6 bases between. The germline CDR1 and CDR2 sequences are SGHTS and YDEGEE. The CDR3 sequence: CASSFDSYGYTF. CDR3 sequence (DNA): TGTGCCAGCAGCTTCGACAGCTATGGCTACACCTTC.

The chain recombines TRBV6-5 with TRBJ1-6; no clear D gene. The CDR3 is 14 residues long. The germline V gene encodes CDR1 MNHEY and CDR2 SVGAGI. V lost 6 bases and J lost 4, with 10 bases in between. The chain's CDR3 is CASRKGDYNSPLHF. CDR3 coding DNA: TGTGCCAGCAGAAAGGGAGATTATAATTCACCCCTCCACTTT.

The chain has TRBV6-5 and TRBJ1-1; maybe TRBD1 (6 bases). CDR3 size: 14 residues. Germline CDR1 MNHEY, CDR2 SVGAGI. V gave up 5 bases and J gave up 5 bases, with 15 bases separating them. The CDR3 loop is CASSPQGFGTEAFF. The CDR3 DNA reads as TGTGCCAGCAGTCCTCAGGGGTTCGGAACTGAAGCTTTCTTT.

The J gene is TRBJ2-7, the V gene TRBV11-2; maybe TRBD1 (7 bases). Germline V lookup: CDR1 SGHAT, CDR2 FQNNGV. The ends were cut back, 4 bases at V and 4 bases at J, with 14 bases in the middle. The CDR3 has 14 amino acids. The CDR3 nucleotides are TGTGCCAGCAGCTCCTCGGCAGGGGGGTACGAGCAGTACTTC. This codes for CASSSSAGGYEQYF.

J is TRBJ2-1 and V is TRBV5-1, with TRBD2 matching over 7 bases. The V and J ends lost 4 bases and 9 bases, in that order; junction bases with no gene match: 10. The length of the CDR3 is 14 residues. Germline V gives CDR1 SGHRS, CDR2 YFSETQ. CDR3 nucleotides: TGCGCCAGCAGCCGACTAACTAGCGAGGGTGAGCAGTTCTTC. As protein: CASSRLTSEGEQFF.

This chain links TRBV5-4 with TRBJ1-2; D gene ambiguous. Trimming took 0 bases from V and 4 from J, leaving 7 bases between them. Germline V lookup: CDR1 SGHNT, CDR2 YYREEE (reference sequence). CDR3 length equals 13 residues. The CDR3 sequence is CASSLVATYGYTF. CDR3 DNA: TGTGCCAGCAGCTTGGTGGCAACCTATGGCTACACCTTC.

This chain connects TRBV2 to TRBJ1-4; 11 positions match TRBD1. Germline assignment: CDR1 SNHLY and CDR2 FYNNEI. The CDR3 spans 13 residues. The J segment lost 8 bases and the V segment lost 5 bases, leaving 1 base of the junction unmatched. This CDR3 reads CASSWDRGEKLFF. Written as DNA, the CDR3 is TGTGCCAGCAGTTGGGACAGGGGGGAAAAACTGTTTTTT.

This chain connects TRBV18 to TRBJ2-7; 8 nucleotides line up with TRBD1. V was clipped by 8 bases and J by 4 bases; unmatched bases: 10. Germline CDR1 reads KGHSH; CDR2 reads LQKENI. The CDR3 is 14 amino acids. CDR3 region: CASKSGQGSYEQYF. CDR3 DNA: TGTGCCAGCAAATCAGGACAGGGTTCATACGAGCAGTACTTC. The full variable domain, with the rest looked up from reference TRBV18 and TRBJ2-7, is NAGVMQNPRHLVRRRGQEARLRCSPMKGHSHVYWYRQLPEEGLKFMVYLQKENIIDESGMPKERFSAEFPKEGPSILRIQQVVRGDSAAYFCASKSGQGSYEQYFGPGTRLTVT.

The rearrangement uses TRBV6-6 and TRBJ1-1, with D perhaps matching TRBD1 (6 bases). The CDR3 is 13 amino acids. Deletions cut 5 bases from V and 11 bases from J, with 18 bases between. Germline V gene sequence: CDR1 MNHNY, CDR2 SVGAGI (reference sequence). The CDR3 sequence: CASSPNRELGAFF. CDR3 DNA: TGTGCCAGCAGTCCAAACAGGGAGCTGGGGGCTTTCTTT.

This rearrangement joins TRBV30 to TRBJ1-5; unclear D gene. This CDR3 is 15 amino acids long. With 3 bases removed from V and 1 base from J, the gap between germline ends came to 13 bases. The germline V gene encodes CDR1 GTSNPN and CDR2 SVGIG (reference sequence). CDR3: CAWSTGPGSNQPQHF. In nucleotides, the CDR3 is TGTGCCTGGAGCACCGGCCCGGGAAGCAATCAGCCCCAGCATTTT.

V gene TRBV27 combines with J gene TRBJ1-5; 9 bases are shared with TRBD1. This CDR3 has 15 residues. Germline CDR1 is MNHEY and CDR2 is SMNVEV (reference sequence). Losses at the gene ends were 6 bases for V and 4 bases for J; bases not matched to a gene: 7. The CDR3 sequence: CASRTGTGRNQPQHF. DNA for the CDR3: TGTGCCAGCAGGACCGGGACAGGGAGAAATCAGCCCCAGCATTTT.

V is TRBV18 and J is TRBJ2-7, with D unclear. The CDR3 spans 15 residues. Trimming shortened V by 2 bases and J by 4 bases, and 15 bases separated the two germline ends. CDR1 and CDR2 from the germline V gene are KGHSH and LQKENI. The CDR3 is CASSPGSGTAYEQYF. CDR3 in DNA: TGTGCCAGCTCACCAGGCTCGGGTACGGCATACGAGCAGTACTTC. Filled out from reference TRBV18 and TRBJ2-7, the complete variable domain reads NAGVMQNPRHLVRRRGQEARLRCSPMKGHSHVYWYRQLPEEGLKFMVYLQKENIIDESGMPKERFSAEFPKEGPSILRIQQVVRGDSAAYFCASSPGSGTAYEQYFGPGTRLTVT.

The chain combines TRBV5-1 with TRBJ2-3, with 10 positions matching TRBD1. This CDR3 comprises 18 residues. Trimming cost V 4 bases and J 2 bases; bases outside gene matches: 13. Per the germline V gene, CDR1 is SGHRS and CDR2 is YFSETQ. The CDR3, as DNA: TGCGCCAGCAGCACGGGACAGGGGTCCACTCGCCCCACAGATACGCAGTATTTT. Protein product: CASSTGQGSTRPTDTQYF.

V gene TRBV7-9 combines with J gene TRBJ2-5; 11 bases match TRBD1. V gave up 7 bases and J gave up 5 bases; unmatched junction bases: 6. CDR1 SEHNR and CDR2 FQNEAQ come from the germline V gene (reference sequence). CDR3 length: 14 amino acids. Here the CDR3 DNA reads TGTGCCAGCACCCGGACAGGGGGCCGGGAGACCCAGTACTTC. This sequence encodes CASTRTGGRETQYF.

This rearrangement joins TRBV5-4 to TRBJ2-5, with D possibly TRBD2 on 6 matching bases. This CDR3 spans 15 amino acids. Germline CDR1 SGHNT, CDR2 YYREEE (reference sequence). V lost 0 bases to trimming and J lost 5 bases, with 14 bases between them. The CDR3 spells CASSLDATEGETQYF. The CDR3 DNA reads TGTGCCAGCAGCTTGGACGCCACGGAGGGGGAGACCCAGTACTTC.